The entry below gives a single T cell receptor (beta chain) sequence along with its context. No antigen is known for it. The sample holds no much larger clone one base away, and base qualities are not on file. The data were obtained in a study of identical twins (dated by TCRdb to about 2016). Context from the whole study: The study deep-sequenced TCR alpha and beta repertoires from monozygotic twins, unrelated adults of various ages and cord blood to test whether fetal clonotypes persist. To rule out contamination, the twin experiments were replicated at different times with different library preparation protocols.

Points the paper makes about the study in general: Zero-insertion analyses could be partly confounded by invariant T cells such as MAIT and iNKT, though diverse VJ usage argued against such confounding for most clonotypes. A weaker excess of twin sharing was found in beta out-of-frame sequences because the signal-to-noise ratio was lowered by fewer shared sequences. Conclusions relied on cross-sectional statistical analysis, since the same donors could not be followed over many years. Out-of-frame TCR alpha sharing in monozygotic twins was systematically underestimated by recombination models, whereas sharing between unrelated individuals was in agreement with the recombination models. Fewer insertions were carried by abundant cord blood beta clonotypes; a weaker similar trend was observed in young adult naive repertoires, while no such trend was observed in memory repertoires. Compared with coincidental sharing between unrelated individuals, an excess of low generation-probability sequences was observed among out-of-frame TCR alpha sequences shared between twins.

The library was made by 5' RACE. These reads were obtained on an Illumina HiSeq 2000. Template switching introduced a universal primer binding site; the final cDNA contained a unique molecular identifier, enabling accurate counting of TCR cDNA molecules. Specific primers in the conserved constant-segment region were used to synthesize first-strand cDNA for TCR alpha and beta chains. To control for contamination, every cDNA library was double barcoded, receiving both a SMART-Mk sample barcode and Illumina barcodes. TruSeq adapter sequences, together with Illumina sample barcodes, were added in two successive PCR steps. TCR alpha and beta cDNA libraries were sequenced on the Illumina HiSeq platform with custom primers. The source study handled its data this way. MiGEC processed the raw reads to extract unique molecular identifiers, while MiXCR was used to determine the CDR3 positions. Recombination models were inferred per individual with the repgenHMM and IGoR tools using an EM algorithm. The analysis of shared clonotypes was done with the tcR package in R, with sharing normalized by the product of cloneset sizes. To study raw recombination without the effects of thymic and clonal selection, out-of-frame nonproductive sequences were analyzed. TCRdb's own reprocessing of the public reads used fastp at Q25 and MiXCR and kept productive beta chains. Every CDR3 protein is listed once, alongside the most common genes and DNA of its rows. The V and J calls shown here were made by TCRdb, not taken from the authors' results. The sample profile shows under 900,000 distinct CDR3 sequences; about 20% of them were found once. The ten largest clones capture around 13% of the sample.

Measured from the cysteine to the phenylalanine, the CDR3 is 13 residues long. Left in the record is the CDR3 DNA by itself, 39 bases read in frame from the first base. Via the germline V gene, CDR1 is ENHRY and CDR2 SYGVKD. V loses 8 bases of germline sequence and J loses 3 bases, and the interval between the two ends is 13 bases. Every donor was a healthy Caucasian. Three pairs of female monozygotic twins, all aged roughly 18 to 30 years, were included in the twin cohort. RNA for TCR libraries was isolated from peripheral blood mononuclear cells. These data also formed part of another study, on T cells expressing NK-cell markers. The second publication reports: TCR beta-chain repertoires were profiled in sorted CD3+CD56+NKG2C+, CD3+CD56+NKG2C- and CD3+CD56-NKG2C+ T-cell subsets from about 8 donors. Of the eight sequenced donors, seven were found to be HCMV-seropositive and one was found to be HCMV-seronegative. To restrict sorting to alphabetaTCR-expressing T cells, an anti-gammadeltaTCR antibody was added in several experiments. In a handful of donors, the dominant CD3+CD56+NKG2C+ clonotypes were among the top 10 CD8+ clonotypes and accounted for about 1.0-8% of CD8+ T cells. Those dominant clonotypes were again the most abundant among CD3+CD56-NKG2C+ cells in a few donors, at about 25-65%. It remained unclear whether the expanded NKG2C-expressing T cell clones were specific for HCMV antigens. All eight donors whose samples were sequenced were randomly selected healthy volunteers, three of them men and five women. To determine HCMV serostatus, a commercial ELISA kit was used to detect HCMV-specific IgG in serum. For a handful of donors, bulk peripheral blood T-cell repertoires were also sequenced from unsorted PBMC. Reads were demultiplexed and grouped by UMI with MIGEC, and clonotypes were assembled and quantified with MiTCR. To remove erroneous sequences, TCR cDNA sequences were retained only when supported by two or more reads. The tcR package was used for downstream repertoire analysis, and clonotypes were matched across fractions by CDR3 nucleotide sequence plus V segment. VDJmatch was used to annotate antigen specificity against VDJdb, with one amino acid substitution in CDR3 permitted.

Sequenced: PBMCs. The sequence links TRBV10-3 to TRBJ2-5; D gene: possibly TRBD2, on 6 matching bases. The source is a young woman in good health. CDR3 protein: CAIGGTAKETQYF. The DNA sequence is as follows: TGTGCCATCGGGGGGACGGCCAAAGAGACCCAGTACTTC.